These T cell receptor beta chains were read from a single sample in a study of OX40 agonist ivuxolimab in advanced cancers. Measured with immunoSEQ multiplex PCR; TCRdb has only the in-frame clones, and not every one. The table has about 83,000 clones, about 88% seen once. The material sequenced was CD4+ or CD8+ T cells sorted from blood, taken in a trial of the OX40 agonist ivuxolimab. These receptors all stem from an adult with an advanced solid tumor such as melanoma, head and neck, liver or kidney cancer. Both conserved end residues are part of each CDR3. A D gene is named only where the DNA matches it firmly. For some rows the clone size is stated as once, few or many, or as a class when expanded; others skip it.

. . TRBJ2-1 TRBV30 TGTGCCTGGAGTTCCTCTAGTTCTCTCTACAATGAGCAGTTCTTC CAWSSSSSLYNEQFF
. many TRBJ2-1 TRBV9 TGTGCCAGCAGCGGCGGACGCATCCAATTCCCCTACAATGAGCAGTTCTTC CASSGGRIQFPYNEQFF
TRBD1 . TRBJ1-2 TRBV5-8 TGTGCCAGCAGCTTAGACAGGGGGAATGGCTACACCTTC CASSLDRGNGYTF
TRBD1 . TRBJ1-5 TRBV6-1 TGTGCCAGCAGGGGACAGGCGAGTAGCAATCAGCCCCAGCATTTT CASRGQASSNQPQHF
. . TRBJ2-4 TRBV13 TGTGCCAGCAGCTTAGGCCGGGCTGTCGGACGGGAAAACATTCAGTACTTC CASSLGRAVGRENIQYF
. few TRBJ2-7 TRBV5-6 TGTGCCAGCAGCTTGGCTGACGAGCAGTACTTC CASSLADEQYF
TRBD2 . TRBJ2-7 TRBV27 TGTGCCAGCAGTTTAGGGTACTATAGCGGGAGGATCCCTTACGAGCAGTACTTC CASSLGYYSGRIPYEQYF
TRBD1 . TRBJ2-1 TRBV29-1 TGCAGCGGGGGGACAGGACCCTACAATGAGCAGTTCTTC CSGGTGPYNEQFF
. . TRBJ2-7 TRBV6-5 TGTGCCAGCAGTTACCTTAGGGATCCCACCTACGAGCAGTACTTC CASSYLRDPTYEQYF
TRBD1 . TRBJ1-6 TRBV11-2 TGTGCCAGCAGCCCTAGGACAGGGGATTCACCCCTCCACTTT CASSPRTGDSPLHF
TRBD1 . TRBJ1-6 TRBV2 TGTGCCAGCACACTCGGACAGGCCGGTTCACCCCTCCACTTT CASTLGQAGSPLHF
TRBD1 . TRBJ1-1 TRBV7-2 TGTGCCAGCAGCTTAGTGGGTAGGGGGCGTTACGTCTTT CASSLVGRGRYVF
. medium-sized TRBJ1-1 TRBV7-3 TGTGCCAGCAGCCGCCCGGGGGCTGAAGCTTTCTTT CASSRPGAEAFF
TRBD2 . TRBJ2-2 TRBV10-2 TGCGCCAGCAGGGTTAGCGGGGGGACTAACACCGGGGAGCTGTTTTTT CASRVSGGTNTGELFF
. . TRBJ2-3 TRBV29-1 TGCAGCGTTGATCCGAGTATAGATACGCAGTATTTT CSVDPSIDTQYF
. . TRBJ1-1 TRBV6-5 TGTGCCAGCCGGGACGTAAGGTTGCACACTGAAGCTTTCTTT CASRDVRLHTEAFF
TRBD1 . TRBJ1-1 TRBV14 TGTGCCAGCGGACAGGGGAACACTGAAGCTTTCTTT CASGQGNTEAFF
. . TRBJ1-1 TRBV11-2 TGTGCCAGCAGCCCCCGACCCCGGACAGAAGCTTTCTTT CASSPRPRTEAFF
TRBD1 once TRBJ1-6 TRBV30 TGTGCCTGGAGTGTGGGGACAGGTTCTAATTCACCCCTCCACTTT CAWSVGTGSNSPLHF
TRBD1 . TRBJ1-2 TRBV7-9 TGTGCCAGCAGCTTGGGACAGGGGCTAAGTGGCTACACCTTC CASSLGQGLSGYTF
. . TRBJ2-1 TRBV5-1 TGCGCCAGCAGCCTCCGGGCAGGTAGTGAGCAGTTCTTC CASSLRAGSEQFF
TRBD2 . TRBJ2-1 TRBV11-2 TGTGCCAGCACCCTATTGTCAGCGGGGGGCCGAAATGAGCAGTTCTTC CASTLLSAGGRNEQFF
TRBD1 . TRBJ2-7 TRBV5-8 TGTGCCAGCAGCCCGACCGGGACAGCAAGAACCTACGAGCAGTACTTC CASSPTGTARTYEQYF
. . TRBJ2-5 TRBV7-9 TGTGCCAGCAGCCCACAGGGTGAGACCCAGTACTTC CASSPQGETQYF
. . TRBJ1-6 TRBV30 TGTGCCTGGAGTGTACTCCGGGACCTTAATTCACCCCTCCACTTT CAWSVLRDLNSPLHF
. . TRBJ1-5 TRBV19 TGTGCCAGTAGTGCTTTACAGGGTGGCTATCAGCCCCAGCATTTT CASSALQGGYQPQHF
. . TRBJ2-5 TRBV28 TGTGCCAGCAGCCTTCGTGAGACCCAGTACTTC CASSLRETQYF
TRBD2 . TRBJ2-5 TRBV10-3 TGTGCCATCAGCGAAGGGGCGGGGGTAGAGACCCAGTACTTC CAISEGAGVETQYF
TRBD2 . TRBJ2-3 TRBV7-2 TGTGCCAGCAGCCCCGGGAGGGATACGCAGTATTTT CASSPGRDTQYF
TRBD2 . TRBJ2-2 TRBV9 TGTGCCAGCAGCGTACTGAGCGGGACGGTCGGCGGGGAGCTGTTTTTT CASSVLSGTVGGELFF
. . TRBJ2-2 TRBV29-1 TGCAGCGTTGCCTACCGAAGCGCGAACACCGGGGAGCTGTTTTTT CSVAYRSANTGELFF
. . TRBJ2-1 TRBV27 TGTGCCAGCAGTTCCAGGGGACCTAGGTACAATGAGCAGTTCTTC CASSSRGPRYNEQFF
. . TRBJ1-1 TRBV2 TGTGCCAGCACTTTATACGGGGACACTGAAGCTTTCTTT CASTLYGDTEAFF
. . TRBJ1-2 TRBV5-1 TGCGCCAGCAGCCCGGGTCCTAACTATGGCTACACCTTC CASSPGPNYGYTF
TRBD1 . TRBJ1-1 TRBV7-9 TGTGCCAGCAGCTTAACCGGGACAGTCAATGAAGCTTTCTTT CASSLTGTVNEAFF
TRBD1 . TRBJ2-5 TRBV7-9 TGTGCCAGCAGCTTTACGCGCAGGGGGCAAGAGACCCAGTACTTC CASSFTRRGQETQYF
. . TRBJ2-1 TRBV6-1 TGTGCCAGCAGTTCACGGGGAGGAAGGTACAATGAGCAGTTCTTC CASSSRGGRYNEQFF
TRBD2 . TRBJ2-1 TRBV28 TGTGCCAGCAGTTATACTAGCGGACGCTCCTACAATGAGCAGTTCTTC CASSYTSGRSYNEQFF
TRBD1 once TRBJ2-7 TRBV6-6 TGTGCCAGCAGTTATCAGGGGGCGACTTCCCTCTACGAGCAGTACTTC CASSYQGATSLYEQYF
. . TRBJ2-7 TRBV29-1 TGCAGCGTTGAGCTAGCTCCGAGCTCCTACGAGCAGTACTTC CSVELAPSSYEQYF
TRBD2 . TRBJ2-7 TRBV11-2 TGTGCCAGCAGCTCACCGGGACTAGCGGGAGGCGGCGAGCAGTACTTC CASSSPGLAGGGEQYF
. . TRBJ2-6 TRBV19 TGTGCCAGTAGTATCCTCAGCTCTGGGGCCAACGTCCTGACTTTC CASSILSSGANVLTF
. . TRBJ2-5 TRBV7-2 TGTGCCAGCAGCTTAGTAGGATTCGGACAGTCCCAAGAGACCCAGTACTTC CASSLVGFGQSQETQYF